Following are 28 T cell receptor beta chains from one sample sequenced in a study of CD8 T cells in ankylosing spondylitis. These receptors' antigens are unknown. TCRdb passed the 5' RACE reads through MiXCR, listing each CDR3 protein once. The profile shows hundreds of thousands of distinct CDR3 sequences, 25% to 30% of them singletons. Findings and limits, study-wide: Seemingly distinctive of ankylosing spondylitis blood was a TCR beta motif formed by eight highly homologous variants.

Sequencing was performed on blood, either unsorted or a sorted T cell fraction (not recorded which). The source is a male donor with ankylosing spondylitis.

The V gene is TRBV5-1, the J gene TRBJ1-6, with D perhaps TRBD1 (5 bases). This CDR3 spans 16 amino acids. Germline V gene sequence: CDR1 SGHRS, CDR2 YFSETQ. Trimming removed 1 base from V and 7 bases from J, with 15 bases in between. The CDR3 DNA follows: TGCGCCAGCAGCTTGAGCCCTCTAGGGGCCAATTCACCCCTCCACTTT. Translation: CASSLSPLGANSPLHF.

The chain uses TRBV15 and TRBJ2-7; TRBD2 aligns across 8 bases. Germline trimming cut 3 bases from V and 2 bases from J; bases unmatched to any gene: 6. The CDR3 covers 15 residues. Germline CDR1 is LNHNV and CDR2 is YYDKDF (reference sequence). CDR3 coding DNA: TGTGCCACCAGCAGTAGCGGGATACTTCCCTACGAGCAGTACTTC. It specifies CATSSSGILPYEQYF.

The chain combines TRBV5-1 with TRBJ2-3, with 7 bases aligning to TRBD2. CDR3 length equals 16 residues. J lost 1 base, V lost 0 bases, and 5 bases had no gene match. CDR1 and CDR2 from the germline V gene are SGHRS and YFSETQ. In DNA form, the CDR3 reads TGCGCCAGCAGCTTGGAACCCCGGGGGGGCACAGATACGCAGTATTTT. It encodes CASSLEPRGGTDTQYF.

The rearrangement links TRBV10-1 to TRBJ2-3; 7 bases map to TRBD2. Germline CDR1 and CDR2: WNHNN and SYGVQD (reference sequence). The CDR3 loop spans 15 amino acids. With 8 bases clipped from V and 0 bases from J, the junction kept 8 bases outside the gene matches. The CDR3 spells CASSKRDGSTDTQYF. The CDR3 bases are TGCGCCAGCTCCAAGCGGGACGGGAGCACAGATACGCAGTATTTT.

This clonotype was seen a few times. V and J are TRBV20-1 and TRBJ2-7, with TRBD1 identical over 8 bases. The ends lost 2 bases at V and 3 bases at J; junction bases unmatched: 12. CDR1 is DFQATT and CDR2 is SNEGSKA in the germline V gene (reference sequence). This CDR3 spans 16 amino acids. The CDR3 region is CSARTLAGTGFYEQYF. CDR3 sequence (DNA): TGCAGTGCTAGAACCCTTGCAGGGACAGGATTCTACGAGCAGTACTTC.

This clonotype was seen only a few times. The chain is built from TRBV7-8 and TRBJ1-2, with 7 bases that match TRBD1. Germline values: CDR1 SGHVS, CDR2 FQNEAQ. V lost 2 bases and J lost 6; bases outside the gene matches: 3. This CDR3 contains 13 residues. CDR3 coding DNA: TGTGCCAGCAGCTTATTCAGGGGGGATGGCTACACCTTC. This codes for CASSLFRGDGYTF.

This clonotype was detected only a few times. The chain combines TRBV28 with TRBJ2-3, with 14 bases matching TRBD2. The CDR3 extends over 18 amino acids. CDR1 MDHEN and CDR2 SYDVKM come from the germline V gene. V shed 9 bases, J shed 3 bases, and the junction held 14 bases outside the gene matches. The CDR3: CASPPGLAGEVRTDTQYF. CDR3 DNA sequence: TGTGCCAGTCCACCGGGACTAGCGGGAGAGGTGAGGACAGATACGCAGTATTTT.

This clonotype was picked up a small number of times. The V call is TRBV15, the J call TRBJ2-3; a weak D match, TRBD1 (7 bases). Trimming shortened V by 0 bases and J by 3 bases, and 19 bases separated the two germline ends. This CDR3 contains 18 residues. Germline CDR1 is LNHNV and CDR2 is YYDKDF (reference sequence). The CDR3 loop reads CATSRDLGPTGRTDTQYF. Here the CDR3 DNA reads TGTGCCACCAGCAGAGATTTGGGGCCGACAGGGAGGACAGATACGCAGTATTTT.

The CDR3 DNA follows: TGTGCCAGTAGTATTGGGGGACAGAGCACAGATACGCAGTATTTT. This gives the protein CASSIGGQSTDTQYF. The chain is built from TRBV19 and TRBJ2-3; 7 nucleotides agree with TRBD1. The CDR3 has 15 residues. Trimming cost V 3 bases and J 0 bases; bases outside gene matches: 3. Germline CDR1 is LNHDA and CDR2 is SQIVND (reference sequence).

V is TRBV7-6 and J is TRBJ2-1; 7 nucleotides match TRBD1. Germline CDR1 is SGHVS and CDR2 is FNYEAQ. With V trimmed by 1 base and J by 5 bases, 2 bases remained unmatched. This CDR3 region has 14 residues. CDR3 sequence: CASSLGDRDNEQFF. CDR3 bases: TGTGCCAGCAGCTTAGGCGACAGGGACAATGAGCAGTTCTTC.

The V gene is TRBV2, the J gene TRBJ2-7; D uncertain. CDR1 is SNHLY, CDR2 FYNNEI, per germline. The CDR3 is 12 residues long. V was cut by 7 bases and J by 5 bases, with 12 bases left in between. The CDR3 loop reads CASTLLADEQYF. Here the CDR3 DNA reads TGTGCCAGCACCCTCTTGGCGGACGAGCAGTACTTC.

This clonotype was seen a few times. This chain joins TRBV29-1 and TRBJ1-3, with TRBD1 as a possible D gene (5 bases). The CDR3 covers 14 residues. In germline, CDR1 is SQVTM, CDR2 ANQGSEA. V was cut by 5 bases and J by 1 base, with 12 bases left in between. This CDR3 reads CSVTGVTSGNTIYF. CDR3 bases: TGCAGCGTTACGGGGGTTACGTCTGGAAACACCATATATTTT. The whole variable domain, remainder taken from reference TRBV29-1 and TRBJ1-3, is SAVISQKPSRDICQRGTSLTIQCQVDSQVTMMFWYRQQPGQSLTLIATANQGSEATYESGFVIDKFPISRPNLTFSTLTVSNMSPEDSSIYLCSVTGVTSGNTIYFGEGSWLTVV.

The chain has TRBV12-3 or TRBV12-4 and TRBJ2-3, with 11 positions matching TRBD2. J was trimmed by 2 bases and V by 6 bases; bases with no gene match: 7. The CDR3 contains 16 residues. This CDR3 is CASREASGRPTDTQYF. The CDR3 nucleotides read TGTGCCAGCAGGGAAGCTAGCGGGAGGCCCACAGATACGCAGTATTTT.

This clonotype was found a few times. This chain joins TRBV27 and TRBJ1-2, with 12 positions matching TRBD1. After removal of 4 bases from V and 3 bases from J, the junction contained 9 bases not matched to a gene. CDR1 is MNHEY, CDR2 SMNVEV, per germline (reference sequence). The CDR3 consists of 17 residues. The CDR3 DNA sequence: TGTGCCAGCAGTTCCCATCCGGGACAGGGGGCCGACTATGGCTACACCTTC. It encodes CASSSHPGQGADYGYTF.

This clonotype was detected only a few times. The rearrangement joins TRBV7-8 to TRBJ1-1; possibly TRBD1 for D (5 bases). This CDR3 has 17 residues. Trimming removed 0 bases from V and 1 base from J, with 15 bases in between. Looked up from germline, CDR1 is SGHVS and CDR2 is FQNEAQ. CDR3 residues: CASSLAARVLENTEAFF. The CDR3 DNA reads as TGTGCCAGCAGCTTAGCGGCCAGGGTATTGGAGAACACTGAAGCTTTCTTT. Based on the CDR3 plus reference TRBV7-8 and TRBJ1-1, the full variable domain is GAGVSQSPRYKVAKRGQDVALRCDPISGHVSLFWYQQALGQGPEFLTYFQNEAQLDKSGLPSDRFFAERPEGSVSTLKIQRTQQEDSAVYLCASSLAARVLENTEAFFGQGTRLTVV.

V usage is TRBV15 and J usage is TRBJ1-1; D not certain. The CDR3 has 14 residues. Trimming took 0 bases from V and 2 from J, leaving 7 bases between them. The germline V gene has CDR1 LNHNV and CDR2 YYDKDF (reference sequence). CDR3 nucleotide sequence: TGTGCCACCAGCAGAGACCCCACCAACACTGAAGCTTTCTTT. Its translation: CATSRDPTNTEAFF.

V gene TRBV5-1 combines with J gene TRBJ2-3; the match to TRBD2 covers 12 bases. This CDR3 contains 17 residues. V shed 4 bases and J 3 bases; nucleotides not matched to a gene: 9. The germline V gene encodes CDR1 SGHRS and CDR2 YFSETQ. The chain's CDR3 is CASSLLAGGSGTDTQYF. The DNA of the CDR3 is TGCGCCAGCAGCCTACTAGCGGGAGGCTCCGGGACAGATACGCAGTATTTT.

This clonotype was found a few times. The DNA of the CDR3 is TGCAGTGCTAGAGTCACGCGGGCCGCCTACGAGCAGTACTTC. Amino acid sequence: CSARVTRAAYEQYF. The chain employs TRBV20-1 and TRBJ2-7, with D possibly TRBD2 on 5 matching bases. The V end lost 1 base, the J end lost 2 bases, and 12 bases lay between the germline ends. This CDR3 spans 14 amino acids. CDR1 and CDR2 (germline): DFQATT, SNEGSKA (reference sequence).

V gene TRBV24-1 combines with J gene TRBJ2-2; 9 bases are shared with TRBD2. V lost 1 base and J lost 6; bases outside the gene matches: 8. This CDR3 is built from 17 residues. The germline CDR1 and CDR2 sequences are KGHDR and SFDVKD. CDR3 DNA: TGTGCCACCAGTGATTTTGCGGGAGGGCCACAACCCGGGGAGCTGTTTTTT. Its protein is CATSDFAGGPQPGELFF.

The rearrangement uses TRBV29-1 and TRBJ2-1; TRBD1 matches 8 bases. The germline V gene has CDR1 SQVTM and CDR2 ANQGSEA. V trimming: 4 bases; J trimming: 4 bases; junction bases outside the gene matches: 9. This CDR3 has 15 amino acids. The CDR3 sequence is CSVVSRTGQYNEQFF. DNA of the CDR3: TGCAGCGTTGTCAGCCGGACAGGGCAGTACAATGAGCAGTTCTTC.

V gene TRBV7-8 combines with J gene TRBJ2-1; TRBD2 aligns across 7 bases. This CDR3 has 13 residues. Germline V gene lookup returns CDR1 SGHVS and CDR2 FQNEAQ. The V gene end was trimmed by 1 base and the J gene end by 11 bases; junction bases not matched to a gene: 5. The CDR3 protein is CASSLGGGSQQFF. Written as DNA, the CDR3 is TGTGCCAGCAGCTTAGGCGGCGGGAGTCAGCAGTTCTTC.

The chain carries TRBV20-1 and TRBJ1-6; 11 positions agree with TRBD1. The V segment lost 7 bases and the J segment 7 bases; nucleotides outside the gene matches: 12. Germline V CDR1 and CDR2: DFQATT, SNEGSKA (reference sequence). CDR3 length: 16 amino acids. The CDR3 DNA sequence: TGCAGTGGAAGAGTGGGGACAGGGGGGCAGAATTCACCCCTCCACTTT. Protein product: CSGRVGTGGQNSPLHF.

The chain carries TRBV19 and TRBJ2-4; 13 bases fit TRBD2. The length of the CDR3 is 14 residues. The V gene end was trimmed by 3 bases and the J gene end by 15 bases; junction bases not matched to a gene: 8. Germline V gene data show CDR1 as LNHDA and CDR2 as SQIVND (reference sequence). The CDR3 spells CASSIFGLAGDRYF. The CDR3 DNA reads as TGTGCCAGTAGTATTTTTGGACTAGCGGGAGACCGGTACTTC.

The chain has TRBV12-3 or TRBV12-4 and TRBJ1-2; D is unclear. There are 14 residues in the CDR3. V was pared by 2 bases and J by 0 bases, with 7 bases between. The CDR3 here is CASSLKTSNYGYTF. The CDR3 coding sequence is TGTGCCAGCAGTTTAAAGACATCTAACTATGGCTACACCTTC.

The gene calls are TRBV5-1 and TRBJ2-1; TRBD2 matches at 13 bases. CDR3 size: 15 residues. J gave up 6 bases and V 4 bases, and 4 bases lay outside the gene matches. Per germline, CDR1 SGHRS and CDR2 YFSETQ. The CDR3 here is CASSRRLAGGNEQFF. Here the CDR3 DNA reads TGCGCCAGCAGCCGCCGACTAGCGGGAGGCAATGAGCAGTTCTTC.

V and J are TRBV5-1 and TRBJ2-3; TRBD1 matches at 7 bases. CDR1 and CDR2 (germline): SGHRS, YFSETQ. The CDR3 is 15 residues long. The V gene end was trimmed by 2 bases and the J gene end by 6 bases; junction bases not matched to a gene: 9. Written as DNA, the CDR3 is TGCGCCAGCAGCTTAAAACCGACAGGGATGGATACGCAGTATTTT. Translating it yields CASSLKPTGMDTQYF.

This chain joins TRBV5-1 and TRBJ2-1; weak D call: TRBD1 (5 bases). V gave up 3 bases and J gave up 2 bases, with 12 bases separating them. The CDR3 consists of 15 residues. Germline V gene lookup returns CDR1 SGHRS and CDR2 YFSETQ. CDR3 amino acids: CASSSDSLTYNEQFF. The CDR3 coding sequence is TGCGCCAGCAGCTCTGACAGCTTAACCTACAATGAGCAGTTCTTC.

CDR3 bases: TGTGCCAGCAGTTACGGGGGTGATGGCTTTTCGGTTTCCACGAACACTGAAGCTTTCTTT. This encodes CASSYGGDGFSVSTNTEAFF. The chain is built from TRBV6-2 or TRBV6-3 and TRBJ1-1, with D maybe TRBD1 (5 bases). Trimming removed 2 bases from V and 1 base from J, with 26 bases in between. Germline V lookup: CDR1 MNHEY, CDR2 SVGEGT. This CDR3 comprises 20 residues.